The entry below gives a single T cell receptor (beta chain) sequence along with its context. Four PCR rounds used nested alpha and beta constant region primers plus the SP2 primer. For blood and skin samples, reverse transcription used TCR alpha and beta constant primers. TCRdb redid the calling of the 5' RACE reads with MiXCR, one entry per CDR3 protein. The sample shows approximately 30,000 distinct CDR3 sequences, 16% of them seen only once. An oligonucleotide containing a UMI was ligated to the 3' end of TCR cDNA. The data were obtained in a study of naive and memory T cell subsets. The length of the CDR3 is 14 residues. Trimming took off 0 bases at V and 3 bases at J, with 9 bases between the two ends. The germline V gene has CDR1 SGHRS and CDR2 YFSETQ.

The V gene is TRBV5-1, the J gene TRBJ2-5; D is undetermined. The sequence came from a female donor in good health. CDR3 amino acids: CASSLDSLKETQYF. The CDR3 nucleotides are TGCGCCAGCAGCTTGGACAGTCTTAAAGAGACCCAGTACTTC.